Listed below are T cell receptor beta chains from one sample, sequenced in a study of tumor and adjacent non-tumor tissue in lung cancer. TCRdb ran MiXCR on the multiplex PCR reads and lists one entry per CDR3 protein. This sample has 120,000 or so distinct CDR3 sequences; approximately 87% occur once, and the top ten carry around 21%. The sample consisted of lung tumor tissue. The receptors shown here come from a man in his 70s with non-small cell lung cancer. Both conserved end residues are part of each CDR3. D genes are given only for firm matches. Expanded clones get a size class; other rows say once, few or many, or leave the size out.

D	V	size	J	DNA	CDR3
TRBD2	TRBV5-6	.	TRBJ2-7	TGTGCCAGCAGCCCGACACTAGCGGGAGGCAGGGATAACTACGAGCAGTACTTC	CASSPTLAGGRDNYEQYF
.	TRBV6-6	many	TRBJ1-5	TGTGCCAGCAGACTACAGATTAGCAATCAGCCCCAGCATTTT	CASRLQISNQPQHF
.	TRBV20-1	.	TRBJ2-7	TGCAGTGTGAGCGGGTCTTACGAGCAATACTTC	CSVSGSYEQYF
.	TRBV18	.	TRBJ2-1	TGTGCCAGCTCACCTGGGCCCTACAATGAGCAGTTCTTC	CASSPGPYNEQFF
TRBD1	TRBV5-4	.	TRBJ2-2	TGTGCAATCATCCCGCCGGGACAGGGTTTGATGAACACCGGGGAGCTGTTTTTT	CAIIPPGQGLMNTGELFF
.	TRBV30	.	TRBJ2-2	TGTGCCTGGAGTTCGATTAGCCCCGGGGAGCTGTTTTTT	CAWSSISPGELFF
.	TRBV4-2	.	TRBJ1-4	TGTGCCAGCAGCCACACATGGATTAATGAAAAACTGTTTTTT	CASSHTWINEKLFF
TRBD1	TRBV5-4	.	TRBJ1-1	TGTGCCAGTAGCTTTAAGACCAGGACAGGGGGCACTGAAGCTTTCTTT	CASSFKTRTGGTEAFF
.	TRBV10-3	.	TRBJ2-3	TGTGCCATCATTGCAGGGGACTCAGATACACAGTATTTT	CAIIAGDSDTQYF
.	TRBV5-1	few	TRBJ1-5	TGCGCCAGCAGCCCTGGATCGGAAGATCAGCCCCAGCATTTT	CASSPGSEDQPQHF
.	TRBV11-2	.	TRBJ2-7	TGTGCCAGTAGCAACCAGAGGGGCGAGCAGTATTTC	CASSNQRGEQYF
TRBD1	TRBV7-8	.	TRBJ2-7	TGTGCCGGCAGCTTCCAGGGGGTGAGCGAGCAGTATTTC	CAGSFQGVSEQYF
TRBD1	TRBV5-6	few	TRBJ1-6	TGTGCCAGCAGTCTAGGGGGCTCGGATAATTCACCCCTCCACTTT	CASSLGGSDNSPLHF
.	TRBV4-3	.	TRBJ2-1	TGCGCCAGCGGCCAAGATTTAGGGGCTGGGAATGAGCACTTCTTC	CASGQDLGAGNEHFF
.	TRBV20-1	.	TRBJ2-1	TGCAGTGCTAGAGGGTACCAGGCCCAGAACAATGATCAGTTCTTC	CSARGYQAQNNDQFF
.	TRBV15	.	TRBJ2-4	TGTGCCACCAGCAGTGATATGGGCATTCAGTACTTC	CATSSDMGIQYF
.	TRBV12-3/TRBV12-4	.	TRBJ2-5	TGTGTCAGCAGTTTTAGGGAAAGACATGAGACCCAGTACTTC	CVSSFRERHETQYF
.	TRBV11-3	.	TRBJ2-3	TGTGCCAGCACCCGTCGGGATGTAAGCATATATACGCAGTATTTT	CASTRRDVSIYTQYF
.	TRBV5-6	.	TRBJ2-1	TGTGTCAGCAGCTTGGGATTCCATGGTTCCTACAATGAGCAGTTCTTC	CVSSLGFHGSYNEQFF
TRBD2	TRBV29-1	.	TRBJ2-5	TGCAGCGATGAATTCTACTGGACTAGCGGGGGGAAACAAGAGACCCAATACTTC	CSDEFYWTSGGKQETQYF
.	TRBV20-1	.	TRBJ2-7	TGCAGTGAGAGCTGGTCTTACGAGCAGTACTTC	CSESWSYEQYF
TRBD1	TRBV5-1	.	TRBJ2-3	TGCGCCAACAGCGGAAGCAGGGGGTGGCCAGATACGCAGTATTTT	CANSGSRGWPDTQYF
.	TRBV6-1	.	TRBJ2-3	TGTGCCAGCAGTGAAGCCAGAGTAACCCCAGATACGCAATATTTT	CASSEARVTPDTQYF
.	TRBV7-9	.	TRBJ2-3	TGTGCCAGTGGGTTGAGTATAGATACGCACTATTTT	CASGLSIDTHYF
TRBD1	TRBV6-5	.	TRBJ2-2	TGTGCCAGCAGATACCATGGGACAGGGGCGATCACCGGGGAGCTGTTTTTT	CASRYHGTGAITGELFF
.	TRBV29-1	.	TRBJ2-7	TGCAGCGTGTTGTATTCTTTTAGGGGCTTTTACGAGCAGTATTTC	CSVLYSFRGFYEQYF
.	TRBV5-4	once	TRBJ1-2	TGTGCCAGCAGCTTGGACGTTAACTGTGGCTTCATCTTC	CASSLDVNCGFIF
.	TRBV11-2	.	TRBJ2-7	TGTGCCACCAGCCAATGGAGCGAGCGCGAGCAGTATTTC	CATSQWSEREQYF
.	TRBV4-1	.	TRBJ1-3	TGCGCAAGCAGAAGGGGCCAGGGCCTCTCTGGAAACACCAAATATTTT	CASRRGQGLSGNTKYF
.	TRBV5-6	.	TRBJ2-7	TGTGTCAGCAGTGGTAGGGGATTAGAGCAGTACTTC	CVSSGRGLEQYF
.	TRBV10-3	.	TRBJ2-7	TGTGCCATCAGTGGTACTTCAGGGGCCGGGATGGAGCACTACTTC	CAISGTSGAGMEHYF
TRBD2	TRBV4-1	.	TRBJ2-5	TGCGCCAGCAGCCAATTGGGACCAGCGGGAGCTGAGACCCGGTACTTC	CASSQLGPAGAETRYF
.	TRBV4-1	.	TRBJ2-5	TGCGCCAGCACGCAACGGTACCAGGGCCAAGAGACCCAGTACTTC	CASTQRYQGQETQYF
.	TRBV28	.	TRBJ2-7	TGTGCCAGTAGTGCGGCAGGTTCCTATGAGCAGTACTTC	CASSAAGSYEQYF
.	TRBV28	.	TRBJ2-7	TGTACCAGCAAGGGGATGAAGAGAGGGGGTTACGAGCAGTACTTC	CTSKGMKRGGYEQYF
.	TRBV28	.	TRBJ2-1	TGTGCCAGCAGCCGAGAGATCGCCGCTCGGGTTGAGCAGTTATTC	CASSREIAARVEQLF
TRBD2	TRBV14	.	TRBJ2-7	TGTGCCAGCAACCAATCGCTAGCGGGAGTCGGGGGAATCTACGAGCAGTACTTC	CASNQSLAGVGGIYEQYF
TRBD1	TRBV4-2	.	TRBJ1-1	TGTGCCAGCAGCCAAGCGGACGGGACAGGGGGCATTGAAGCTTTCTTT	CASSQADGTGGIEAFF
.	TRBV4-3	.	TRBJ2-2	TGCGCGAGCAGTCAATCGACCAACACCGGGGAGATGTCTTTT	CASSQSTNTGEMSF
.	TRBV4-2	.	TRBJ2-3	TGTGCCAGTTCGAGAGGGGGTGTAACAGCTACGCAATATTTT	CASSRGGVTATQYF